The sample holds a few counts of the clone carrying this T cell receptor (beta chain). The antigen remains undetermined. The record originates from a study of blood T cells in healthy people across ages. Combining a sample-barcoded 5' primer with a J-beta primer mix, a second PCR ran for roughly 7 to 12 cycles. Each of the cDNA molecules was tagged by a template-switch adaptor with 12 random nucleotides. TCRdb passed the 5' RACE reads through MiXCR, listing each CDR3 protein once. The table lists some 900,000 distinct CDR3 sequences, 45% to 50% of them singletons, with 10% to 15% in the top ten. Findings and limits, study-wide: Roughly linear age-related decline in beta diversity appeared, significant by age 40. Diversity of TCR beta correlated strongly with naive T cell percentage.

The germline CDR1 and CDR2 sequences are SGHRS and YFSETQ. The CDR3 consists of 15 residues. Trimming took off 2 bases at V and 0 bases at J, with 12 bases between the two ends. The receptor comes from a man aged 25-45 years in good health. The sample consisted of blood. The chain carries TRBV5-1 and TRBJ2-7, with D perhaps matching TRBD1 or TRBD2 (5 bases each). The CDR3 sequence is CASSFERGTSYEQYF. For the CDR3, the DNA is TGCGCCAGCAGCTTCGAGAGGGGTACCTCCTACGAGCAGTACTTC.